The clone carrying this TCR beta chain was counted once. Its antigen remains unknown. Drawing of peripheral blood yielded 7.5 to 10 milliliters from each donor. Isolation per sample recovered at least 7 million PBMCs. Through a sample-barcoded 5' primer and a J-beta primer mix, a second PCR was run for about 6 to 11 cycles. TCRdb reprocessed the 5' RACE reads via MiXCR and lists one record per CDR3 protein. The sample has hundreds of thousands of distinct CDR3 sequences; 25% to 30% are singletons. This entry comes from a study of blood T cells in healthy people across ages. Findings and limits, study-wide: Per million T cells, TCR beta diversity dropped about linearly as age rose.

The germline V gene encodes CDR1 LGHDT and CDR2 YNNKEL (reference sequence). CDR3 length: 14 residues. Trimming cost V 4 bases and J 5 bases, with 13 bases left between them. This clonotype was obtained from a woman aged 70-85 years in good health. The sample was blood. The rearrangement links TRBV3-1 to TRBJ2-3; weak D call: TRBD2 (5 bases). In DNA form, the CDR3 reads TGTGCCAGCAGCCGGCGACGGGATGGAGATACGCAGTATTTT. Protein product: CASSRRRDGDTQYF.